Following are 6 T cell receptor beta chains from one sample sequenced in a study of T cells in Graves' hyperthyroidism and ophthalmopathy. The CDR3 regions of TCR beta were amplified from RNA transcripts. The study used the HTBI primer set for a first-round RT-PCR of the TCR CDR3. TCRdb analysed the multiplex PCR reads with MiXCR anew, one entry per CDR3 protein. Altogether 500,000 to 650,000 distinct CDR3 sequences are present, 12% to 15% being singletons, with the ten largest covering 14%. Input material: blood. These receptors originate from a woman aged 40-49 years with Graves' hyperthyroidism.

The sample holds one count of this clonotype. A much more abundant neighbour one base away suggests this may be a read error. J is TRBJ2-7 and V is TRBV7-3; D perhaps matches TRBD2 (6 bases). CDR1 and CDR2 (germline): SGHTA, FQGTGA. This CDR3 contains 14 residues. Trimming left V 4 bases short and J 5 bases short, with 15 bases between. For the CDR3, the DNA is TGTGCCAGCAGCTCCGGGACTGTTCCCCACGAGCAGTACTTC. The encoded protein is CASSSGTVPHEQYF.

This chain links TRBV9 with TRBJ1-6; possibly TRBD1 for D (5 bases). The ends were cut back, 4 bases at V and 8 bases at J, with 19 bases in the middle. The CDR3 sequence is 16 residues long. Looked up from germline, CDR1 is SGDLS and CDR2 is YYNGEE. This chain's CDR3 is CASSPGHDSDDSPLHF. The CDR3 DNA sequence: TGTGCCAGCAGCCCAGGACACGACAGTGATGATTCACCCCTCCACTTT.

This clonotype was seen many times. The J gene is TRBJ1-5, the V gene TRBV7-9; D is possibly TRBD1 (5 bases). The germline V gene has CDR1 SEHNR and CDR2 FQNEAQ (reference sequence). V was clipped by 1 base and J by 5 bases, with 9 bases between them. The CDR3 runs to 14 residues. In DNA, the CDR3 is TGTGCCAGCAGCTTAGGGTGGGACGATCAGCCCCAGCATTTT. It codes for CASSLGWDDQPQHF.

A remark on this clonotype: A read error may produce the germline difference seen at one junction end. The rearrangement uses TRBV25-1 and TRBJ2-3; no clear D. The CDR3 extends over 13 amino acids. CDR1 is MGHDK, CDR2 SYGVNS, per germline. For the CDR3, the DNA is TGTGCCTGCAGTGAATTCGGTTACGATACGCAGTATTTT. Residues: CACSEFGYDTQYF.

This clonotype appeared many times. The chain is built from TRBV20-1 and TRBJ2-7; TRBD2 matches at 14 bases. This CDR3 has 14 residues. Germline V CDR1 and CDR2: DFQATT, SNEGSKA (reference sequence). V was pared by 5 bases and J by 6 bases, with 6 bases of the junction left unmatched. The CDR3 is CSAPRLAGGLEQYF. DNA for the CDR3: TGCAGTGCTCCACGACTAGCGGGAGGGCTCGAGCAGTACTTC.

This clonotype was observed at least ten times. The chain carries TRBV11-2 and TRBJ2-7, with 9 bases aligning to TRBD1. The V segment lost 5 bases and the J segment 2 bases; nucleotides outside the gene matches: 7. In germline, CDR1 is SGHAT, CDR2 FQNNGV. The CDR3 is 15 residues long. CDR3 sequence reads: CASSRLGQGTYEQYF. CDR3 DNA: TGTGCCAGCAGCCGCCTTGGACAGGGGACCTACGAGCAGTACTTC.